This TCR beta chain derives from a study of CXCR3-negative and CXCR3-positive naive CD8 T cells. The wider study: Per library, roughly 1.4 +/- 0.3 million reads; about 135 million TRB reads overall.

Among CD8+ T cells, naive ones were CD45RO-CCR7+CD27+CD95-. UMI labels and 5' RACE were used to prepare the TRB cDNA libraries. TCRdb re-called the 5' RACE reads and shows each CDR3 protein once, DNA omitted. Its listing shows approximately 8,500 distinct CDR3 sequences. Source material: naive CXCR3- CD8+ T cells from blood. As for subset: CD45RO-CCR7+CD27+CD95- naive CD8+ T cells lacking CXCR3 (TNR3-). The receptor's source is a human donor in good health. Some clones in this sample may be carry-over from other donors' samples.

This CDR3 is CASSWAGPVSNTGELFF. The rearrangement uses TRBV6-2 or TRBV6-3 and TRBJ2-2; lacking DNA, the TRBD1 call made by TCRdb goes unchecked. The CDR3 has 17 amino acids. The V gene's germline CDR1 is MNHEY and CDR2 SVGEGT.